This T cell receptor (beta chain) is drawn from a study of shared clonotypes between healthy human individuals. Regarding the study as a whole: Clonotypes not shared had lower generation probabilities than those common to all four donors. An anticipated effect of sequencing depth on clonotype sharing among donors was recognized.

All of the donors resided in Nashville, Tennessee, and each was a Caucasian adult. In the original processing: Without quality scores, immunoSEQ junctional reads could not be filtered like full-length reads. TCRdb's table, derived via immunoSEQ multiplex PCR, lists solely in-frame clones and lacks some. V and J calls and clone size are as listed in that table; D and trimming were resolved from the DNA. The sample records about 1.1 million clones, roughly 80% being singletons. About this clone: What it binds is unknown.

V dropped 9 bases and J dropped 5; count of bases not matched to a gene: 7. Germline loops: CDR1 MGHDK, CDR2 SYGVNS. CDR3 length equals 13 residues. Sequenced input: memory CD4+ T cells from PBMCs. The subset was: CD45RA-negative fraction. The sequence derives from a man aged 18 to 30 in good health. Some clones in this sample may be carry-over from other donors' samples. The chain carries TRBV25-1 and TRBJ2-7; 10 bases are a match to TRBD2. The CDR3 region has the DNA TGTGCCAGGGTCTTACTAGCGGGACACGAGCAGTACTTC. The encoded protein is CARVLLAGHEQYF.